Listed below are T cell receptor beta chains from one sample, sequenced in a study of CD39 and CD103 CD8 tumor-infiltrating T cells. The data were produced by immunoSEQ multiplex PCR, yet TCRdb's version contains in-frame clones alone and is incomplete. The sample lists roughly 15,000 clones, about 93% occurring once. Sequencing was carried out using CD8+ T cells sorted from blood. These TCRs come from a human donor with head and neck squamous cell carcinoma. Each CDR3 is given with its conserved first and last residue. D genes are given only for firm matches. The size entry is marked missing in some rows and otherwise reads once, few, many or a size class.

clone_size | j_call | v_call | d_call | cdr3_nt | cdr3_aa
. | TRBJ2-1 | TRBV4-1 | . | TGCGCCGCTCAGAAGGTACTAGCAAAGAATGAGCAGTTCTTC | CAAQKVLAKNEQFF
once | TRBJ2-7 | TRBV5-6 | TRBD1 | TGTGCCAGCAGCGTAACAGGGGTCGAGCAGTACTTC | CASSVTGVEQYF
. | TRBJ2-1 | TRBV29-1 | TRBD2 | TGCAGCGTCGGGACTAGCGGACAGTACAATGAGCAGTTCTTC | CSVGTSGQYNEQFF
. | TRBJ1-2 | TRBV10-2 | . | TGCGCCAGTAATCGTCAGGGATCCCCGCTGGATGGCTACACCTTC | CASNRQGSPLDGYTF
. | TRBJ2-7 | TRBV4-1 | . | TGCGCCAGCAGGCCTTCCATAGGGGGAGGCAACGAGCAGTACTTC | CASRPSIGGGNEQYF
once | TRBJ2-5 | TRBV18 | . | TGTGCCAGCTCACCACCTCCCGGCAGCCTCCAAGAGACCCAGTACTTC | CASSPPPGSLQETQYF
. | TRBJ2-3 | TRBV5-1 | . | TGCGCCAGCAGCAGGAGTAGTTCCGATACGCAGTATTTT | CASSRSSSDTQYF
once | TRBJ1-2 | TRBV27 | TRBD1 | TGTGCCAGCAGGTCACAGGGGGCCCACGGCTATGGCTACACCTTC | CASRSQGAHGYGYTF
once | TRBJ1-1 | TRBV30 | . | TGTGCCTGGGGGCCGGGAAGCACTGAAGCTTTCTTT | CAWGPGSTEAFF
. | TRBJ1-1 | TRBV4-2 | TRBD1 | TGTGCCAGCAGCCAAGAAGGGGGGACAGGGAACACTGAAGCTTTCTTT | CASSQEGGTGNTEAFF
. | TRBJ2-7 | TRBV2 | . | TGTGCCAGCTTCGGGCATACAGGGACGATGTACGAGCAGTACTTC | CASFGHTGTMYEQYF
few | TRBJ1-1 | TRBV29-1 | . | TGCAGCGCGGCACCAGGGACACAGACTGAAGCTTTCTTT | CSAAPGTQTEAFF
. | TRBJ2-1 | TRBV19 | . | TGTGCCAGTAGTGGGTACTTCCCGGTTAATGAGCAGTTCTTC | CASSGYFPVNEQFF
. | TRBJ2-7 | TRBV5-5 | . | TGTGCCAGCAGCATTGAGGGCGGGACAGTAACCTACGAGCAGTACTTC | CASSIEGGTVTYEQYF
once | TRBJ1-5 | TRBV9 | TRBD1 | TGTGCCAGCGGATTGACAGGGGATCAGCCCCAGCATTTT | CASGLTGDQPQHF
once | TRBJ2-7 | TRBV10-3 | TRBD2 | TGTGCCATCCCTAGCGGGGGCCCCGGCGGGGAGCAGTACTTC | CAIPSGGPGGEQYF
. | TRBJ2-1 | TRBV28 | TRBD2 | TGTGCCAGCAGTTCCGGGACTAGCGGCGACTCCTACAATGAGCAGTTCTTC | CASSSGTSGDSYNEQFF
. | TRBJ1-2 | TRBV7-9 | . | TGTGCCAGCGACAACTATGGCTACACCTTC | CASDNYGYTF